A selection of T cell receptor beta chains follows, all from one sample in a study of blood T cell repertoires in COVID-19. Using immunoSEQ multiplex PCR, the repertoire was profiled, and TCRdb retains in-frame clones only, with some absent. The repertoire includes roughly 92,000 clones, around 87% of them detected once, and roughly 7.1% sits in the top ten. Input material: peripheral blood. Receptors originate from a human donor with acute or convalescent COVID-19. The donor label of this sample is uncertain. The conserved cysteine and the conserved F or W are not part of the CDR3 here. D genes are given only for firm matches. Size is omitted from some rows. Given values are once, few, many or a class for expanded clones.

>-|-|TRBJ1-1|TRBV19
ASKARGGSSEAF
>TRBD1|-|TRBJ1-2|TRBV5-4
ASSLAQGDGYT
>TRBD2|-|TRBJ2-3|TRBV2
ASSETSGGYTDTQY
>TRBD2|-|TRBJ2-1|TRBV29-1
SATSGGYNEQF
>TRBD1|-|TRBJ1-2|TRBV18
ASSPPDRVGYGYT
>TRBD1|-|TRBJ2-7|TRBV6-6
ASSPRQGSYEQY
>-|-|TRBJ2-5|TRBV6-5
ASSSPGKPQY
>TRBD1|-|TRBJ1-2|TRBV5-1
ASSFGTGTYGYT
>-|-|TRBJ1-4|TRBV29-1
SPMGEGKLF
>-|-|TRBJ1-1|TRBV4-1
ASSSTGSANTEAF
>-|-|TRBJ1-2|TRBV27
ASSSPLYGYT
>TRBD1|once|TRBJ1-3|TRBV6-5
ASSYQGVGNTIY
>-|-|TRBJ1-5|TRBV28
ASSLSGRAVQPQH
>TRBD1|-|TRBJ1-4|TRBV6-5
ASSIHDRVSEKLF
>-|-|TRBJ1-6|TRBV3-1/TRBV3-2
ASSQGGRDSPLH
>-|-|TRBJ1-2|TRBV6-6
ASSYSRAVTDGYT
>-|-|TRBJ2-7|TRBV18
ASSPDIYEQY
>-|-|TRBJ1-2|TRBV9
ASSVQSRANYGYT
>TRBD2|-|TRBJ2-3|TRBV11-3
ASSLFGTSVVGDTQY
>TRBD1|-|TRBJ2-1|TRBV11-2
ASSLDPQGVLYNEQF
>-|-|TRBJ1-3|TRBV5-1
ASSLAGGISGNTIY
>-|few|TRBJ2-5|TRBV9
ASSVQGGETQY
>TRBD2|once|TRBJ2-2|TRBV13
ASSLVSGPNTGELF
>-|-|TRBJ1-5|TRBV4-2
ASSQSRDQPQH
>-|-|TRBJ2-3|TRBV27
ASSLSEGDTQY
>-|-|TRBJ1-2|TRBV7-9
ASSLAGGRANT
>-|-|TRBJ2-7|TRBV4-3
ASSQAAGLYEQY
>-|-|TRBJ1-2|TRBV4-1
ASSQEGTAGSGYT
>TRBD1|-|TRBJ2-7|TRBV6-5
ASKRSAGQGYEQY
>TRBD1|-|TRBJ2-6|TRBV3-1/TRBV3-2
ASSPQGAGGANVLT
>-|-|TRBJ1-5|TRBV19
ASSIGRGLRDGNQPQH
>TRBD2|-|TRBJ2-1|TRBV28
ASSSQTSGAYNEQF
>-|-|TRBJ1-1|TRBV28
ASSPGQLNTEAF
>TRBD1|large|TRBJ1-1|TRBV5-8
ASSHFGQGTAEAF
>-|-|TRBJ1-1|TRBV12-5
ASGIRFVHAEAF
>TRBD2|-|TRBJ2-1|TRBV6-6
ASSYQRGGSYNEQF
>-|-|TRBJ2-7|TRBV3-1/TRBV3-2
ASSQESHEQY
>TRBD2|-|TRBJ2-1|TRBV19
ASSLAVTGEQF
>TRBD1|few|TRBJ1-1|TRBV10-3
AISAVVWTGGMNTEAF
>TRBD1|-|TRBJ1-1|TRBV7-6
ASSLQTGLTEAF
>TRBD1|-|TRBJ1-4|TRBV2
ASSEQGLTNEKLF
>TRBD1|-|TRBJ2-7|TRBV5-3
ARSSDRGSYEQY
>TRBD1|once|TRBJ1-2|TRBV5-6
ASSLWTGASYGYT
>TRBD2|-|TRBJ2-7|TRBV27
ASRPRGGDGNEQY
>-|few|TRBJ2-7|TRBV11-2
ASSFHYEQY
>-|-|TRBJ1-1|TRBV19
ASSAVGGVTEAF
>-|-|TRBJ1-2|TRBV30
AWSPTYRVGYT
>TRBD2|-|TRBJ2-3|TRBV5-8
ASSFSGGLGYTQY
>-|-|TRBJ2-4|TRBV4-1
ASSQDGRLNIQY
>TRBD1|-|TRBJ2-1|TRBV24-1
ATSEPGGARLGSYNEQF
>-|-|TRBJ1-5|TRBV6-1
ASSGQGSGSNQPQH
>-|few|TRBJ1-6|TRBV7-8
ASSLFQNNSPLH
>-|once|TRBJ1-2|TRBV5-4
ASSLDSYGYT